The table lists the clone carrying this T cell receptor (beta chain) with a few counts. The entry originates in a study of blood T cell repertoires in COVID-19. V dropped 3 bases and J dropped 5 bases, with 14 bases sitting between them. CDR3 length equals 15 residues. Looked up from germline, CDR1 is SGDLS and CDR2 is YYNGEE. This table comes from immunoSEQ multiplex PCR, and its TCRdb copy is limited to in-frame clones, with some not included. The data contain more than 85,000 clones, approximately 82% of them singletons. This receptor was taken from a man between 65 and 79 years old with acute or convalescent COVID-19. Sample: peripheral blood. J is TRBJ2-2 and V is TRBV9; tentatively, D is TRBD1 (6 bases). CDR3 DNA: TGTGCCAGCAGCGGGTCGGGACACATAACCGGGGAGCTGTTTTTT. Encoded protein: CASSGSGHITGELFF.